This TCR beta chain was sequenced during a study of blood T cell repertoires in COVID-19. Per the germline V gene, CDR1 is MNHEY and CDR2 is SMNVEV (reference sequence). V was pared by 6 bases and J by 4 bases, with 12 bases between. The CDR3 sequence is 14 residues long. Sequenced by immunoSEQ multiplex PCR; TCRdb stores in-frame clones only, minus some. The repertoire has approximately 220,000 clones, 80% to 90% of them found once; the top ten carry 5.1%. Source material: peripheral blood. This sequence joins TRBV27 and TRBJ2-2, with a tentative D call TRBD1 (6 bases). This clonotype was obtained from a woman in her sixties who had recovered from COVID-19. CDR3 DNA sequence: TGTGCCAGCAGCCGACCAGGGGTCACCGGGGAGCTGTTTTTT. Residues: CASSRPGVTGELFF.